Listed below are T cell receptor beta chains from one sample, sequenced in a study of beta chain features in type 1 diabetes. Repertoires were generated with immunoSEQ multiplex PCR, while TCRdb's copy carries only in-frame clones and drops some. The table shows around 160,000 clones, with more than 60% occurring only once. Input material: naive CD4+ T cells from blood. These receptor sequences come from a man aged 25 to 40 with type 1 diabetes. The CDR3 runs from the conserved cysteine through the conserved F or W. A D gene is named only where the DNA matches it firmly. Clone size is not always given. Where it is, it says once, few, many or a class for expanded clones.

cdr3_nt,cdr3_aa,d_call,v_call,j_call,clone_size
TGTGCCAGCAGCTTAGAGTCGGTTGGGGCCAACGTCCTGACTTTC,CASSLESVGANVLTF,NA,TRBV13,TRBJ2-6,once
TGCAGCGTTGGACACGCGACCTACGAGCAGTACTTC,CSVGHATYEQYF,NA,TRBV29-1,TRBJ2-7,NA
TGCAGCGTTCGTGGGCTACAGGGACTCTCCTACGAGCAGTACTTC,CSVRGLQGLSYEQYF,NA,TRBV29-1,TRBJ2-7,NA
TGCACCAGCAGCGCTACCCGGGCCTACGAGCAGTACTTC,CTSSATRAYEQYF,NA,TRBV1,TRBJ2-7,NA
TGCAGCGTTTTCACAGGGGCCGGCACTGAAGCTTTCTTT,CSVFTGAGTEAFF,TRBD1,TRBV29-1,TRBJ1-1,NA
TGCGCCAGCAGCCAAGACATAGGACTAGGGTTCAATGAGCAGTTCTTC,CASSQDIGLGFNEQFF,TRBD2,TRBV4-1,TRBJ2-1,NA
TGCGCCAGCAGCCCAGCATCAAGGACAGGGGCCGAGCAGTACTTC,CASSPASRTGAEQYF,TRBD1,TRBV5-1,TRBJ2-7,NA
TGTGCCAGCAGGCCTCGGTGGCAGGAAGAGACCCAGTACTTC,CASRPRWQEETQYF,NA,TRBV28,TRBJ2-5,NA
TGCAGCGTTGAATTCTCAGGGAGTGATGAAAAACTGTTTTTT,CSVEFSGSDEKLFF,NA,TRBV29-1,TRBJ1-4,NA
TGCAGCGTCTCTGCAGGGAGGCATGAGCAGTTCTTC,CSVSAGRHEQFF,NA,TRBV29-1,TRBJ2-1,NA
TGTGCCAGCAGCTTATATGCCACAGGCAGCACAGATACGCAGTATTTT,CASSLYATGSTDTQYF,NA,TRBV7-2,TRBJ2-3,NA
TGTGCCACCAGCAGAGATTTTACTCGGGGCTCGGAAGATACGCAGTATTTT,CATSRDFTRGSEDTQYF,NA,TRBV15,TRBJ2-3,NA
TGTGCCAGCAGTGAAGAAAACAACGTCCTGACTTTC,CASSEENNVLTF,NA,TRBV2,TRBJ2-6,few
TGTGCCGGCGTATACAGGGAAGACTATGGCTACACCTTC,CAGVYREDYGYTF,NA,TRBV2,TRBJ1-2,NA